This TCR beta chain was sequenced in a study of neurological immune-mediated disorders. The output of every sequencing run, over 180 million TCR-beta sequences, came from 15-18 subjects. TCRdb re-analysed the 5' RACE reads in MiXCR, keeping a single row per CDR3 protein. The table lists 33,000 or so distinct CDR3 sequences, less than 8.5% of them singletons, with less than 4.5% in the top ten. This clonotype showed up many times. Germline V CDR1 and CDR2: MGHRA, YSYEKL. Trimming stripped 1 base from V and 3 bases from J, with 9 bases between. This CDR3 comprises 14 residues. Specimen: PBMCs. This clonotype was sampled from a middle-aged woman in good health. V gene TRBV4-1 combines with J gene TRBJ2-5; TRBD1 or TRBD2 may be the D gene (5 bases each). CDR3 nucleotides: TGCGCCAGCAGCCAAGGAGGGGCCGAAGAGACCCAGTACTTC. As protein: CASSQGGAEETQYF.